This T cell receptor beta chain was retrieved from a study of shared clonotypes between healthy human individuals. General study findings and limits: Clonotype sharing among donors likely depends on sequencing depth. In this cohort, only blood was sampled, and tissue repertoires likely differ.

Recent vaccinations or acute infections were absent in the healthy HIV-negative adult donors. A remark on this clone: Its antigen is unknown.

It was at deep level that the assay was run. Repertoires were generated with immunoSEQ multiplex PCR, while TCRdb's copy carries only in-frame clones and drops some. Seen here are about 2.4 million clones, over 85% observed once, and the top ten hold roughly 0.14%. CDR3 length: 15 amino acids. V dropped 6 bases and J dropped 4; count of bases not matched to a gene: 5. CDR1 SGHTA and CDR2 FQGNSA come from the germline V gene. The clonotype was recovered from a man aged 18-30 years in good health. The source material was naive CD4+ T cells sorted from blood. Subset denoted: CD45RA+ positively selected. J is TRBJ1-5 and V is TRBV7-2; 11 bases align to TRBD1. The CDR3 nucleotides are TGTGCCAGCAGTCGCGGGGACAGGGGGAATCAGCCCCAGCATTTT. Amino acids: CASSRGDRGNQPQHF.